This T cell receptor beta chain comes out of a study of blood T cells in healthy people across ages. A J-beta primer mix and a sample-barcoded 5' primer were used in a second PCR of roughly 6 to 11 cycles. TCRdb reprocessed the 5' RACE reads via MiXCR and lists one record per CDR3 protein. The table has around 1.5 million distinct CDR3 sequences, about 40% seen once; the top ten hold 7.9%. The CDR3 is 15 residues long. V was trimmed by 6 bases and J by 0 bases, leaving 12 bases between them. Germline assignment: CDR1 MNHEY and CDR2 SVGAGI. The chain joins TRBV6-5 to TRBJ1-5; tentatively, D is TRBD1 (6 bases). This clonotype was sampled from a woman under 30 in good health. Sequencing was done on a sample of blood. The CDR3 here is CASSQGSYSNQPQHF. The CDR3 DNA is TGTGCCAGCAGCCAGGGGAGTTATAGCAATCAGCCCCAGCATTTT.